This passage covers 10 T cell receptor beta chains from one sample sequenced in a study of cytomegalovirus exposure and HLA in healthy donors. PCR primers comprised 60 Vbeta and 13 Jbeta primers. Profiled with immunoSEQ multiplex PCR; TCRdb holds only in-frame clones, not every one. The repertoire includes over 130,000 clones, roughly 74% of them detected once, and 5.5% to 7% sits in the top ten. Sequencing was carried out using PBMCs. Receptor source: a woman aged 40 to 55 in good health and CMV-seropositive.

As regards this clone: The conserved final phenylalanine or tryptophan is absent from the CDR3, which likely points to a read error. The limits of the CDR3 on the DNA are not certain, so only TCRdb's listed CDR3 is given. The CDR3 spells CASSQETDGYWGPLL. The rearrangement joins TRBV4-1 to TRBJ1-2; TRBD1 reflects the table's D call only, with no check against the DNA. Germline lookup yields CDR1 MGHRA and CDR2 YSYEKL. Including both end residues, the CDR3 is 15 amino acids long.

Only one count was recorded for this clone. The rearrangement links TRBV5-8 to TRBJ2-5; D gene uncertain. Trimming took off 0 bases at V and 1 base at J, with 10 bases between the two ends. This CDR3 comprises 15 residues. CDR1 is SGHTS, CDR2 YDEGEE, per germline. The CDR3 nucleotides are TGTGCCAGCAGCTTGGTCTTGGGCATCCAAGAGACCCAGTACTTC. Translating gives CASSLVLGIQETQYF.

The chain couples TRBV2 to TRBJ2-1, with a possible D match to TRBD1 (6 bases). Trimming cost V 2 bases and J 8 bases, with 16 bases left between them. The CDR3 runs to 15 residues. The germline V gene has CDR1 SNHLY and CDR2 FYNNEI. CDR3 coding DNA: TGTGCCAGCAGTGAAAGAGGCAGGGGAGTCGATGAGCAGTTCTTC. It codes for CASSERGRGVDEQFF.

There are many counts of this clone. The chain carries TRBV5-4 and TRBJ2-1, with TRBD1 as a possible D gene (5 bases). Trimming pared 4 bases from V and 0 bases from J, leaving 14 bases between. The CDR3 is 16 residues long. Germline CDR1 reads SGHNT; CDR2 reads YYREEE (reference sequence). This CDR3 reads CASSPRGTSSYNEQFF. As DNA, the CDR3 is TGTGCCAGCAGCCCTAGGGGAACAAGCTCCTACAATGAGCAGTTCTTC.

V is TRBV15 and J is TRBJ1-2, with 11 bases aligning to TRBD1. The CDR3 length is 14 residues. The germline gives CDR1 LNHNV, CDR2 YYDKDF (reference sequence). Trimming cost V 6 bases and J 3 bases; bases outside gene matches: 3. CDR3 coding DNA: TGTGCCACCAGGTCGGGACAGGGGGACTATGGCTACACCTTC. Encoded protein: CATRSGQGDYGYTF. The variable domain in full, completed from reference TRBV15 and TRBJ1-2, reads DAMVIQNPRYQVTQFGKPVTLSCSQTLNHNVMYWYQQKSSQAPKLLFHYYDKDFNNEADTPDNFQSRRPNTSFCFLDIRSPGLGDTAMYLCATRSGQGDYGYTFGSGTRLTVV.

V is TRBV6-6 and J is TRBJ1-6; 7 bases agree with TRBD1. The CDR3 runs to 16 residues. The junction had 5 bases not matched to a gene; V was cut back by 6 bases and J by 0 bases. Germline values: CDR1 MNHNY, CDR2 SVGAGI (reference sequence). CDR3 DNA: TGTGCCAGCAGGTCGGACAGGAGCTCCTATAATTCACCCCTCCACTTT. Translation: CASRSDRSSYNSPLHF.

The table lists this clone with a few counts. The chain couples TRBV6-1 to TRBJ2-4; D ambiguous. V was shortened by 3 bases and J by 6 bases, with 6 bases between the two germline ends. The CDR3 length is 12 residues. Germline loops: CDR1 MNHNS, CDR2 SASEGT. The CDR3: CASSDSSNIQYF. CDR3 sequence (DNA): TGTGCCAGCAGTGACAGTTCAAACATTCAGTACTTC.

This clone was picked up one time. The chain combines TRBV5-1 with TRBJ1-2, with TRBD1 matching over 11 bases. CDR1 and CDR2 (germline): SGHRS, YFSETQ. Trimming at V came to 4 bases and at J to 3 bases, leaving 5 bases not matched to a gene. The CDR3 totals 15 residues. The chain's CDR3 is CASSPGTGGHYGYTF. CDR3 DNA: TGCGCCAGCAGCCCGGGGACAGGGGGTCACTATGGCTACACCTTC.

In its sample, this clone was seen once. V and J are TRBV15 and TRBJ2-3; 8 bases map to TRBD2. V gave up 3 bases and J gave up 4 bases; unmatched junction bases: 9. This CDR3 has 16 residues. Germline V gene sequence: CDR1 LNHNV, CDR2 YYDKDF (reference sequence). The CDR3 region is CATSRPGLEYSDTQYF. In DNA form, the CDR3 reads TGTGCCACCAGCAGGCCGGGACTAGAGTATTCAGATACGCAGTATTTT. Together with reference TRBV15 and TRBJ2-3, the CDR3 gives the full variable domain: DAMVIQNPRYQVTQFGKPVTLSCSQTLNHNVMYWYQQKSSQAPKLLFHYYDKDFNNEADTPDNFQSRRPNTSFCFLDIRSPGLGDTAMYLCATSRPGLEYSDTQYFGPGTRLTVL.

With regard to this clone: Other nucleotide sequences in the sample specify the same CDR3. The gene calls are TRBV5-1 and TRBJ2-5; unclear D gene. The CDR3 has 13 residues. V shed 0 bases and J shed 0 bases, with 3 bases lying between them. Germline V gene data show CDR1 as SGHRS and CDR2 as YFSETQ. The CDR3 nucleotides are TGCGCCAGCAGCTTGGACTACCAAGAGACCCAGTACTTC. It codes for CASSLDYQETQYF.